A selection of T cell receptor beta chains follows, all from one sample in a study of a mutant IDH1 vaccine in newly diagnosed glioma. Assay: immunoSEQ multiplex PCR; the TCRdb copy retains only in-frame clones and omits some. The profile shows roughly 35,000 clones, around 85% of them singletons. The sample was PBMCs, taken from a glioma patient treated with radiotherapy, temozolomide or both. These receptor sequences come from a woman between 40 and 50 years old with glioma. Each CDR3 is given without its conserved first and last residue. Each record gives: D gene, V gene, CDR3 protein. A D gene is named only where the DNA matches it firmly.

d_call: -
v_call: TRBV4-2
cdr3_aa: ASSHHQRNQETQY

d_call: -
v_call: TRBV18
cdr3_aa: ASSPLISQNTEAF

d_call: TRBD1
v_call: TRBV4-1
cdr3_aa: ASSRGTGGIETQY

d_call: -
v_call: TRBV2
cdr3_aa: ASSEVTANNEKLF

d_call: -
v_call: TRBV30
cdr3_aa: AWSREGGEKLF

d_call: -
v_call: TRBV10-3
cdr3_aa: AISPGGGYEQY

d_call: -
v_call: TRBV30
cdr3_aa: AWSPAYEQY

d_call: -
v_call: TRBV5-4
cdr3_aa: ASSPPGISYGYT

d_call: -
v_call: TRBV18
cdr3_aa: ASSLRGRGNTEAF

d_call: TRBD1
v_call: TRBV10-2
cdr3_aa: ASKDRGEMEQF

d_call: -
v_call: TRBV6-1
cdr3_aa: ASSGTINEKLF

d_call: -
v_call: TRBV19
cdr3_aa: ASSIPVNNQPQH

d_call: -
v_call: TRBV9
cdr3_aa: ASSVRTTNNEQF

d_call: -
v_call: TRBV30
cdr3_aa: AWYPLRAKNIQY

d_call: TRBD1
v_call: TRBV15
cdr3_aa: ATSRAWDSLLDTQY

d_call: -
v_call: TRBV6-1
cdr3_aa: ASSADTAVQPQH

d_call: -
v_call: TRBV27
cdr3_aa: ASSFLREYPYEQY

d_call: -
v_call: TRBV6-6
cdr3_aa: ASSDPRSNYGYT

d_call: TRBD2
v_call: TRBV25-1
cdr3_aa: ASGLAGGMAF

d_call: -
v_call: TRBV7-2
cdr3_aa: ASSLWQSYEQY

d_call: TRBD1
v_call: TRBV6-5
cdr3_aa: ASSLTGGGETQY

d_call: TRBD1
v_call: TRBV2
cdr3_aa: ASSGQGAATDTQY

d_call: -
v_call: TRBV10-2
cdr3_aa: ASSEYGYTEAF